The 19 T cell receptor beta chains presented below share a single source sample, sequenced in a study of beta chain features in type 1 diabetes. Study conclusions and caveats: In all four CD4+ subsets, TCRB CDR3 length was significantly, moderately reduced in type 1 diabetes.

Sequenced material consisted of expressed TCRB transcripts (all of the isolated RNA was reverse transcribed). Sequencing used immunoSEQ multiplex PCR; TCRdb keeps in-frame clones, though not all of them. The sample includes 400,000 or so clones, approximately 12% of them seen just once. These TCRs' antigens remain unknown. Material: naive CD4+ T cells from blood. All receptors come from a woman between 18 and 29 years old with type 1 diabetes.

The rearrangement uses TRBV5-4 and TRBJ1-6, with 9 bases lining up with TRBD1. This CDR3 is built from 17 residues. From germline, CDR1 is SGHNT and CDR2 YYREEE (reference sequence). V gave up 4 bases and J gave up 4 bases; unmatched junction bases: 9. The CDR3 nucleotides read TGTGCCAGCAGCGAAACAGGGGGCGCAGGGTATAATTCACCCCTCCACTTT. Its translation is CASSETGGAGYNSPLHF. The variable domain in full, with the rest retrieved from reference TRBV5-4 and TRBJ1-6, is ETGVTQSPTHLIKTRGQQVTLRCSSQSGHNTVSWYQQALGQGPQFIFQYYREEENGRGNFPPRFSGLQFPNYSSELNVNALELDDSALYLCASSETGGAGYNSPLHFGNGTRLTVT.

Comment on this clone: At one of its ends the junction is not consistent with the germline gene, which may arise from a read error. The chain employs TRBV29-1 and TRBJ2-7, with D perhaps TRBD1 (5 bases). CDR3 length: 14 residues. Germline V CDR1 and CDR2: SQVTM, ANQGSEA. CDR3 region: CSVEGADKNGEQYF. The CDR3 bases are TGCAGCGTCGAAGGGGCAGACAAAAACGGCGAGCAGTACTTC.

This clone has just a few counts. The chain links TRBV7-8 to TRBJ2-1, with a weak D call TRBD1 (6 bases). V was pared by 6 bases and J by 9 bases, with 12 bases between. Germline assignment: CDR1 SGHVS and CDR2 FQNEAQ. This CDR3 contains 12 residues. The CDR3, as DNA: TGTGCCAGCAGATCACAGGGTCTTGAGCAGTTCTTC. This codes for CASRSQGLEQFF.

In this sample, this clone turned up a few times. V usage is TRBV6-6 and J usage is TRBJ2-7; 7 bases line up with TRBD2. Trimming removed 7 bases from V and 3 bases from J; junction bases left unmatched: 6. The length of the CDR3 is 13 residues. Germline CDR1 MNHNY, CDR2 SVGAGI (reference sequence). The CDR3: CASKLADIYEQYF. For the CDR3, the DNA is TGTGCCAGCAAGCTAGCGGACATCTACGAGCAGTACTTC.

This clone was observed a single time. The CDR3 DNA is TGTGCCTGGAGTGTATGGGGGGGGACTTCCCCATACGAGCAGTACTTC. Protein: CAWSVWGGTSPYEQYF. V and J are TRBV30 and TRBJ2-7; 7 bases fit TRBD2. Germline-derived CDR1 and CDR2 are GTSNPN and SVGIG (reference sequence). The CDR3 extends over 16 amino acids. V lost 0 bases and J lost 4; bases outside the gene matches: 12. The full variable domain, with the rest looked up from reference TRBV30 and TRBJ2-7, is SQTIHQWPATLVQPVGSPLSLECTVEGTSNPNLYWYRQAAGRGLQLLFYSVGIGQISSEVPQNLSASRPQDRQFILSSKKLLLSDSGFYLCAWSVWGGTSPYEQYFGPGTRLTVT.

The gene calls are TRBV5-6 and TRBJ2-7; a possible D gene is TRBD1 (5 bases). The CDR3 is 13 residues long. Germline V gene lookup returns CDR1 SGHDT and CDR2 YYEEEE. V was shortened by 1 base and J by 2 bases, with 7 bases between the two germline ends. CDR3 in amino acids: CASSLTRAYEQYF. The DNA for the CDR3 is TGTGCCAGCAGCTTGACCAGGGCCTACGAGCAGTACTTC.

The V and J genes are TRBV9 and TRBJ1-1; D gene uncertain. The CDR3 covers 16 residues. V was pared by 3 bases and J by 0 bases, with 15 bases between. Germline assignment: CDR1 SGDLS and CDR2 YYNGEE. CDR3 nucleotides: TGTGCCAGCAGCGCAAGACCCTGGGCTGTGAACACTGAAGCTTTCTTT. Amino acid sequence: CASSARPWAVNTEAFF.

This clone was found a few times. V is TRBV7-3 and J is TRBJ2-2, with D maybe TRBD2 (5 bases). The V end lost 0 bases, the J end lost 0 bases, and 11 bases lay between the germline ends. There are 17 residues in the CDR3. Germline assignment: CDR1 SGHTA and CDR2 FQGTGA. Written as DNA, the CDR3 is TGTGCCAGCAGCTTAACAGCCGGACTTACGAACACCGGGGAGCTGTTTTTT. It codes for CASSLTAGLTNTGELFF. The variable domain in full, with the rest retrieved from reference TRBV7-3 and TRBJ2-2, is GAGVSQTPSNKVTEKGKYVELRCDPISGHTALYWYRQSLGQGPEFLIYFQGTGAADDSGLPNDRFFAVRPEGSVSTLKIQRTERGDSAVYLCASSLTAGLTNTGELFFGEGSRLTVL.

This clone was observed a handful of times. J is TRBJ1-6 and V is TRBV9; 12 bases fit TRBD1. The CDR3 runs 14 residues. Germline-derived CDR1 and CDR2 are SGDLS and YYNGEE. The trim removed 3 bases at V and 13 bases at J, leaving 5 bases unmatched. This CDR3 is CASSGGTGGLPLHF. Here the CDR3 DNA reads TGTGCCAGCAGCGGGGGGACAGGGGGCTTGCCCCTCCACTTT.

The CDR3 is CASSPARGDNEQFF. The CDR3 DNA sequence: TGTGCCAGCAGCCCGGCGCGGGGGGACAATGAGCAGTTCTTC. This chain joins TRBV7-6 and TRBJ2-1, with 8 bases identical to TRBD2. Germline V lookup: CDR1 SGHVS, CDR2 FNYEAQ. V lost 5 bases to trimming and J lost 5 bases; unmatched junction nucleotides: 5. This CDR3 is built from 14 residues.

This clone turned up a few times. Here the CDR3 reads CASSLASWAGTGNTEAFF. In DNA form, the CDR3 reads TGTGCCAGCAGCTTAGCGAGCTGGGCTGGGACAGGGAACACTGAAGCTTTCTTT. The chain joins TRBV11-2 to TRBJ1-1; 8 bases align to TRBD1. Germline V gene sequence: CDR1 SGHAT, CDR2 FQNNGV. The CDR3 is 18 amino acids. The trim removed 1 base at V and 1 base at J, leaving 11 bases unmatched.

This clone was seen more than once but under ten times. A read error may account for a junction end that differs from germline. J is TRBJ1-6 and V is TRBV7-2; the match to TRBD1 covers 7 bases. Germline CDR1 reads SGHTA; CDR2 reads FQGNSA. CDR3 length: 15 amino acids. CDR3 sequence: CASSQSGGSYSPLHF. The CDR3, as DNA: TGCGCCAGCAGCCAGTCAGGGGGTAGTTATTCACCCCTCCACTTT.

This clone has more than one count but fewer than ten. This rearrangement joins TRBV4-3 to TRBJ2-7; D is perhaps TRBD2 (6 bases). CDR1 is LGHNA and CDR2 is YSLEER in the germline V gene. V shed 0 bases and J shed 2 bases, with 14 bases lying between them. This CDR3 contains 16 residues. The CDR3 reads CASSQEQLATTYEQYF. Here the CDR3 DNA reads TGCGCCAGCAGCCAAGAACAACTAGCCACAACCTACGAGCAGTACTTC.

The chain has TRBV29-1 and TRBJ2-3; the match to TRBD1 covers 11 bases. The CDR3 spans 15 residues. The germline V gene has CDR1 SQVTM and CDR2 ANQGSEA. V lost 5 bases to trimming and J lost 2 bases; unmatched junction nucleotides: 6. The CDR3 DNA follows: TGCAGCGTTCATGGACAGGGGGCTACCACAGATACGCAGTATTTT. It encodes CSVHGQGATTDTQYF.

This clone occurred a few times. The chain employs TRBV7-2 and TRBJ2-5; D is possibly TRBD1 (7 bases). CDR1 and CDR2 (germline): SGHTA, FQGNSA. The CDR3 has 14 residues. Trimming removed 5 bases at V and 5 bases at J, with 15 bases between. CDR3 residues: CASSQAGGSETQYF. The CDR3 nucleotides read TGTGCCAGCAGCCAGGCAGGGGGGAGTGAGACCCAGTACTTC.

This clone has only a few counts. The chain uses TRBV4-1 and TRBJ2-6; D gene uncertain. From germline, CDR1 is MGHRA and CDR2 YSYEKL. V shed 0 bases and J shed 3 bases, with 3 bases lying between them. The CDR3 runs to 14 residues. CDR3 in DNA: TGCGCCAGCAGCCAAGACGGTGGGGCCAACGTCCTGACTTTC. Translating it yields CASSQDGGANVLTF.

There are a few counts of this clone. The chain couples TRBV7-3 to TRBJ2-1, with TRBD2 identical over 7 bases. J gave up 0 bases and V 5 bases, and 7 bases lay outside the gene matches. This CDR3 spans 16 amino acids. Germline assignment: CDR1 SGHTA and CDR2 FQGTGA. DNA of the CDR3: TGTGCCAGCAGCCGCTATGGCGGGAGCTCCTACAATGAGCAGTTCTTC. Translating gives CASSRYGGSSYNEQFF.

The rearrangement links TRBV30 to TRBJ2-1, with TRBD2 as a possible D gene (6 bases). The germline V and J ends were trimmed by 4 bases and 12 bases, with 25 bases remaining between them. The CDR3 has 15 amino acids. Germline V CDR1 and CDR2: GTSNPN, SVGIG (reference sequence). The CDR3 here is CAWIKAGQLEGGQFF. The CDR3, as DNA: TGTGCCTGGATTAAGGCGGGCCAGCTGGAGGGCGGGCAGTTCTTC.

This chain links TRBV7-2 with TRBJ2-5; 7 nucleotides agree with TRBD2. The V gene's germline CDR1 is SGHTA and CDR2 FQGNSA. The trim removed 5 bases at V and 2 bases at J, leaving 2 bases unmatched. The CDR3 is 13 amino acids. Written as DNA, the CDR3 is TGTGCCAGCAGCCGGGAGGAACAAGAGACCCAGTACTTC. Its protein is CASSREEQETQYF.